This TCR beta chain is drawn from a study of blood T cells in healthy people across ages. Whole-study findings and limits: Shifts in expanded clonotypes may have been confounded by donor CMV status, which was unknown.

RNA extraction gave at least 6 micrograms of total RNA per sample. Alongside a J-beta primer mix, a sample-barcoded 5' primer served in a second PCR lasting roughly 6 to 11 cycles. TCRdb reprocessed the 5' RACE reads with MiXCR, giving one entry per CDR3 protein. Among hundreds of thousands of distinct CDR3 sequences, 45% to 50% were seen once, and the ten largest hold 30% to 40%. The germline V gene has CDR1 MNHEY and CDR2 SMNVEV (reference sequence). CDR3 length equals 14 residues. V was cut by 3 bases and J by 4 bases, with 12 bases left in between. As to this clonotype: Its antigen is still unknown.

The TCR was taken from a woman aged 60-75 years in good health. V is TRBV27 and J is TRBJ1-1, with D possibly TRBD1 on 5 matching bases. The sequencing input was blood. The CDR3, as DNA: TGTGCCAGCAGTTTGAGGGACCAGATCACTGAAGCTTTCTTT. Translation gives CASSLRDQITEAFF.